This T cell receptor (beta chain) comes out of a study of shared clonotypes between healthy human individuals. Study context: Plates per donor: three CD4 naive, three CD4 memory, two CD8 naive, one CD8 memory.

The table came from immunoSEQ multiplex PCR; TCRdb's copy has only in-frame clones and leaves some out. The sample holds under 750,000 clones; 72% are singletons and the top ten take roughly 1.8%. This clonotype was sampled from a woman between 25 and 40 years old in good health. Sequencing was performed on memory CD4+ T cells sorted from blood. Subset denoted: CD45RA-negative fraction.

The CDR3 DNA sequence: TGTGCCAGCTCAAACCGGAGGGATACGCAGTATTTT. Its translation: CASSNRRDTQYF. The chain couples TRBV18 to TRBJ2-3; maybe TRBD2 (5 bases). V was clipped by 5 bases and J by 6 bases, with 9 bases between them. Germline values: CDR1 KGHSH, CDR2 LQKENI. CDR3 length: 12 amino acids.